This TCR beta chain was identified in a study of identical twins listed by TCRdb under 2016. As for the study more broadly: To test whether fetal clonotypes persist, the study used deep sequencing on TCR alpha and beta repertoires from monozygotic twins, unrelated adults of various ages, and cord blood. To rule out contamination, replicate twin experiments were performed at different times with different library preparation protocols. Results and caveats for the whole study, not just this receptor: A weaker excess of twin sharing was found in beta out-of-frame sequences because the signal-to-noise ratio was lowered by fewer shared sequences. Zero-insertion analyses could be partly confounded by invariant T cells such as MAIT and iNKT, although diverse VJ usage argued against such confounding for most clonotypes. Compared with coincidental sharing between unrelated individuals, an excess of low generation-probability sequences was observed among out-of-frame TCR alpha sequences shared between twins. Because the same donors could not be followed over many years, the conclusions relied on cross-sectional statistical analysis. Recombination models systematically underestimated out-of-frame TCR alpha sharing in monozygotic twins but agreed with sharing between unrelated individuals. Fewer insertions were carried by abundant cord blood beta clonotypes, a similar but weaker trend appeared in young adult naive repertoires, and no such trend appeared in memory repertoires.

The library relied on 5' RACE. The sequencer was an Illumina HiSeq 2000. Template switching added a universal primer binding site, and the final cDNA carried a unique molecular identifier that allowed TCR cDNA molecules to be counted accurately. Specific primers in the conserved constant-segment region were used to synthesize first-strand cDNA for the TCR alpha and beta chains. To control for contamination, every cDNA library carried two barcodes: a SMART-Mk sample barcode plus Illumina barcodes. TruSeq adapter sequences and Illumina sample barcodes were added in two successive PCR steps. The Illumina HiSeq platform was used with custom primers to sequence TCR alpha and beta cDNA libraries. The source study handled its data this way. MiGEC was used to process raw reads and extract unique molecular identifiers, and MiXCR was used to find CDR3 positions. For each individual, recombination models were inferred using an EM algorithm with the repgenHMM and IGoR tools. The tcR package in R was used for shared clonotype analysis, with sharing normalized by the product of cloneset sizes. To study raw recombination free of thymic and clonal selection effects, out-of-frame nonproductive sequences were analyzed. In-frame beta chains were kept once TCRdb had trimmed the public reads at Q25 with fastp and called clones with MiXCR. Rows with one shared CDR3 protein collapse into an entry with the most common genes and DNA. Clone size and V and J calls follow TCRdb, not the original study. This sample is represented by 450,000 to 650,000 distinct CDR3 sequences; 12% to 15% of them were singletons. The ten most abundant clones make up nearly 0.45% of the sample.

Turning to this clonotype: Its recognized antigen is unknown. No qualities accompany the bases; no much larger clone lies one base away.

Only healthy Caucasian donors were included. The twin cohort consisted of three pairs of female monozygotic twins, all aged about 18 to 29 years. Positive isolation kits from Invitrogen were used to isolate CD4+ and CD8+ T cell populations. Another study also made use of these data, one on yellow fever vaccine responses in identical twins. As that second study puts it: The T cell response to vaccination in identical twins was reported by the authors to appear partly convergent and partly personalized. The study precisely tracked vaccine-responding T cell clones in identical twins.

The TCR sequence derives from a woman between 18 and 29 years old in good health. The sample was CD4+ T cells sorted from blood.

In nucleotide form, the sequence is TGTGCTAGTGGGCCATTGCGGGCCACCTACAATGAGCAGTTCTTC. Its product reads: CASGPLRATYNEQFF. The chain couples TRBV12-5 to TRBJ2-1; TRBD2 is perhaps the D gene, given 5 matching bases. The V and J ends are trimmed by 6 bases and 2 bases, leaving 14 bases between them. The CDR3 spans 15 residues, from the cysteine through the phenylalanine. Of all the DNA, just the CDR3 is kept, 45 bases in frame from base 1. CDR1 and CDR2 are drawn from the germline V gene: LGHNT, FRNRAP.